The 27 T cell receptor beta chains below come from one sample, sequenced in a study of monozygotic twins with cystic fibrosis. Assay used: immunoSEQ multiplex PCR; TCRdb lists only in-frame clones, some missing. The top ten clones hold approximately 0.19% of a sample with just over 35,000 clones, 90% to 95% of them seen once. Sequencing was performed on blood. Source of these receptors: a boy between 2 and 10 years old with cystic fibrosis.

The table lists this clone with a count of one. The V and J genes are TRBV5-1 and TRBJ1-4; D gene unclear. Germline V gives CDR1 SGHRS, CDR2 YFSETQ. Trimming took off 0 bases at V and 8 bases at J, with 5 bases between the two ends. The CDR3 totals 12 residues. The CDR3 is CASSLDGEKLFF. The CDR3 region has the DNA TGCGCCAGCAGCTTGGATGGGGAAAAACTGTTTTTT.

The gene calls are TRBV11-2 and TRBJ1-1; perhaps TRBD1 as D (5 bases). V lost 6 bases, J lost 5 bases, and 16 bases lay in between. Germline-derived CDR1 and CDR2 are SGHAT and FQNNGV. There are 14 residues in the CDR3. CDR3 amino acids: CASRTGTSGTEAFF. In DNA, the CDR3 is TGTGCCAGCAGGACCGGGACTTCGGGAACTGAAGCTTTCTTT.

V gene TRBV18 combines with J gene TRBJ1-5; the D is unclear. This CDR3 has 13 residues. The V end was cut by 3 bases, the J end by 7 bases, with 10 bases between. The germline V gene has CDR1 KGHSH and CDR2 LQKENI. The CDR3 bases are TGTGCCAGCTCACCTCTGGGCCCCCAGCCCCAGCATTTT. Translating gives CASSPLGPQPQHF.

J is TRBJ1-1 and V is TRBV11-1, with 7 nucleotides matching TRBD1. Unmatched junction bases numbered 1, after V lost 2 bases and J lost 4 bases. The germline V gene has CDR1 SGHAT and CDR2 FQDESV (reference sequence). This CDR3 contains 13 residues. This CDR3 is CASSLQGGTEAFF. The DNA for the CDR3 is TGTGCCAGCAGCTTACAGGGGGGCACTGAAGCTTTCTTT.

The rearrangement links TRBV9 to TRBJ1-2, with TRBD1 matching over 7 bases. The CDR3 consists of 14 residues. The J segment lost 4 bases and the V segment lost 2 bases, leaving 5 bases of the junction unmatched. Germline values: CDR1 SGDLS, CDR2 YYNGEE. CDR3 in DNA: TGTGCCAGCAGCGTGGGCAGGGGGACCTATGGCTACACCTTC. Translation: CASSVGRGTYGYTF.

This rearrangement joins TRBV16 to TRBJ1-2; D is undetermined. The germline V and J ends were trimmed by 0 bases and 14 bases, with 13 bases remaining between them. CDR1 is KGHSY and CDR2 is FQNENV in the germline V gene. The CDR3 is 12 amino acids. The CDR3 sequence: CASSQSSGYGTF. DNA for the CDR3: TGTGCCAGCAGCCAATCGTCGGGGTATGGGACCTTC.

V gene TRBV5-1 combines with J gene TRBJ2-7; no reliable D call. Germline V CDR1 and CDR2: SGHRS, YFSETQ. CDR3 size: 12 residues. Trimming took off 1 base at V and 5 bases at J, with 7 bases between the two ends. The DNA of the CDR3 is TGCGCCAGCAGCTTGAATGGCGACGAGCAGTACTTC. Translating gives CASSLNGDEQYF.

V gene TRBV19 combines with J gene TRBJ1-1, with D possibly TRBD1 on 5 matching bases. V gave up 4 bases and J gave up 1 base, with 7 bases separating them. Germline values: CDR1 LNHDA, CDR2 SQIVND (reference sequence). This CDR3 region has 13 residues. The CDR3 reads CASSKGRNTEAFF. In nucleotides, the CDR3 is TGTGCCAGTAGTAAGGGGAGGAACACTGAAGCTTTCTTT.

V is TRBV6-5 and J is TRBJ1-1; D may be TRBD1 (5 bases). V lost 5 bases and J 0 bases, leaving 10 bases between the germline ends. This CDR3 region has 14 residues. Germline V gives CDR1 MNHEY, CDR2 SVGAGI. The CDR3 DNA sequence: TGTGCCAGCAGTCGGGACTCGATGAACACTGAAGCTTTCTTT. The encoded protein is CASSRDSMNTEAFF.

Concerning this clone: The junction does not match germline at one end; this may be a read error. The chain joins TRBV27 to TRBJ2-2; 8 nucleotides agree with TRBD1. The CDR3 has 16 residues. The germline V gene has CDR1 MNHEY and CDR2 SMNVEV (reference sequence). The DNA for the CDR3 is TGTGCTAGCAGTTTAGGGACAGGTAACCCCACCGGGGAGCTGTTTTTT. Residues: CASSLGTGNPTGELFF.

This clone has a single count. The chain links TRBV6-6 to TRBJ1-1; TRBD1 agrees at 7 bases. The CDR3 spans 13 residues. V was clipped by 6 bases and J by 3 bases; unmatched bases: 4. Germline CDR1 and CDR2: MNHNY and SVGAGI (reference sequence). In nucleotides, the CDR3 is TGTGCCAGCAGAAAAACAGGGGACACTGAAGCTTTCTTT. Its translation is CASRKTGDTEAFF.

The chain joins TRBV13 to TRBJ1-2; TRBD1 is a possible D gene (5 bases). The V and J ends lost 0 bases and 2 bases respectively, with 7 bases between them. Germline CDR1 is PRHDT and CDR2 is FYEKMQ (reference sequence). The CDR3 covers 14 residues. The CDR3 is CASSLGGENYGYTF. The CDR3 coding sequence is TGTGCCAGCAGCTTAGGAGGGGAAAACTATGGCTACACCTTC.

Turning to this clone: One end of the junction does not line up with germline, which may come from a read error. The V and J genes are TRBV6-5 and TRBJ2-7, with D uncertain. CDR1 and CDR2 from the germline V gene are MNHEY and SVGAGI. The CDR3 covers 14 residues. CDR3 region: CASSNSAGSHEQYF. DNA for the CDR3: TGTGCCAGCAGTAACTCCGCCGGGTCCCACGAGCAGTACTTC.

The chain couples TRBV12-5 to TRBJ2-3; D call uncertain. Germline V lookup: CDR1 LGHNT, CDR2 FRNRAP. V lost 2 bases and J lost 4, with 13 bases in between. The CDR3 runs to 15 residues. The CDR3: CASGLSVGPSDTQYF. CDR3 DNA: TGTGCTAGTGGTTTGAGCGTTGGGCCCTCAGATACGCAGTATTTT.

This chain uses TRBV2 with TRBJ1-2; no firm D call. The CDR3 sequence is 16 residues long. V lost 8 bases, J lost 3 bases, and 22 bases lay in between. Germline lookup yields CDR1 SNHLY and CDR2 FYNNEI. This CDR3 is CASARVSIPGDYGYTF. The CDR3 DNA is TGTGCCAGCGCCCGGGTCAGTATCCCTGGGGACTATGGCTACACCTTC.

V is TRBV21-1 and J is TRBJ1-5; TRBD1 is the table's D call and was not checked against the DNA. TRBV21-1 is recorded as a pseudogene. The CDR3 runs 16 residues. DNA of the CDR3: TGTGCCAGCAGCAAAGATTCGGGACAGGGGGAACAGCCCCAGCATTTT. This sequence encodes CASSKDSGQGEQPQHF.

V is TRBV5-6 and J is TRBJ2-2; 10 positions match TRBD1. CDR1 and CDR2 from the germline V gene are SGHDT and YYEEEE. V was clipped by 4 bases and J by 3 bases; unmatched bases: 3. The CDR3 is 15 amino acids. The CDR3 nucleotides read TGTGCCAGCAGCACCGGGACAGGGGACACCGGGGAGCTGTTTTTT. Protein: CASSTGTGDTGELFF.

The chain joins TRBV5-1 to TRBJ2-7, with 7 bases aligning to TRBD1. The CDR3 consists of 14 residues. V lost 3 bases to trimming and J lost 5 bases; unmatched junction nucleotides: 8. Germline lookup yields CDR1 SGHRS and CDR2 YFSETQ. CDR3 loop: CASSWARGTHEQYF. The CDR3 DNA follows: TGCGCCAGCAGCTGGGCCAGGGGGACCCACGAGCAGTACTTC. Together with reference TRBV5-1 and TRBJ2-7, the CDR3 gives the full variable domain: KAGVTQTPRYLIKTRGQQVTLSCSPISGHRSVSWYQQTPGQGLQFLFEYFSETQRNKGNFPGRFSGRQFSNSRSEMNVSTLELGDSALYLCASSWARGTHEQYFGPGTRLTVT.

The CDR3 loop is CASSPQVGGWFETQYF. The CDR3 bases are TGCGCCAGCAGTCCCCAGGTCGGGGGTTGGTTTGAGACCCAGTACTTC. The genes are TRBV5-1 and TRBJ2-5, with D possibly TRBD2 on 6 matching bases. CDR1 SGHRS and CDR2 YFSETQ come from the germline V gene. The CDR3 loop spans 16 amino acids. V gave up 5 bases and J gave up 5 bases, with 22 bases separating them.

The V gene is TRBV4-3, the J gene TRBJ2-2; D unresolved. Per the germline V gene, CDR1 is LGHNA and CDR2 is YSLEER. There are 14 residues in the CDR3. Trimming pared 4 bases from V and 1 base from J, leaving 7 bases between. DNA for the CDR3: TGCGCCAGCAGCCCTCAGCGGAACACCGGGGAGCTGTTTTTT. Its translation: CASSPQRNTGELFF.

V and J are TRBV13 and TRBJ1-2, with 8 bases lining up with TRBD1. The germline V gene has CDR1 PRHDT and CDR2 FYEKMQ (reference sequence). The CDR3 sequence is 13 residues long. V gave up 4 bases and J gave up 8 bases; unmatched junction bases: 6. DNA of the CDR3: TGTGCCAGCAGCTCAAGACAGGGGCGAGGCTACACCTTC. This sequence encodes CASSSRQGRGYTF.

This CDR3 reads CASSPPIGGYNEQFF. The DNA of the CDR3 is TGTGCCAGCAGCCCCCCCATAGGGGGCTACAATGAGCAGTTCTTC. This chain uses TRBV11-3 with TRBJ2-1, with D perhaps matching TRBD1 (6 bases). Germline CDR1 SGHNT, CDR2 YENEEA. V shed 5 bases and J shed 3 bases, with 14 bases lying between them. The CDR3 runs to 15 residues.

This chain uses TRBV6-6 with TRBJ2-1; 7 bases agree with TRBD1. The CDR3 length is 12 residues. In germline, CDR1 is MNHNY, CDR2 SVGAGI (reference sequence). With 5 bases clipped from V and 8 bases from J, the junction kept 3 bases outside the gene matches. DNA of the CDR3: TGTGCCAGCAGTCCCGGGACAGATGAGCAGTTCTTC. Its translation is CASSPGTDEQFF.

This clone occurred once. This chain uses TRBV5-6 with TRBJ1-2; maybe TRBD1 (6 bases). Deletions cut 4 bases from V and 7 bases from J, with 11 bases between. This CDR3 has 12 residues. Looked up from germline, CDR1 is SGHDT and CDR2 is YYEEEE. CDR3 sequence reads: CASSPGQLGYTF. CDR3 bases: TGTGCCAGCAGCCCCGGACAGCTTGGCTACACCTTC. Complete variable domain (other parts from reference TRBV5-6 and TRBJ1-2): DAGVTQSPTHLIKTRGQQVTLRCSPKSGHDTVSWYQQALGQGPQFIFQYYEEEERQRGNFPDRFSGHQFPNYSSELNVNALLLGDSALYLCASSPGQLGYTFGSGTRLTVV.

The CDR3 reads CASRLVGSGEADTQYF. In nucleotides, the CDR3 is TGTGCCAGCAGGCTAGTAGGTAGCGGGGAGGCAGATACGCAGTATTTT. The chain combines TRBV11-1 with TRBJ2-3, with 8 bases fitting TRBD2. Per germline, CDR1 SGHAT and CDR2 FQDESV (reference sequence). Trimming took 6 bases from V and 4 from J; bases not matched to a gene: 12. CDR3 length: 16 residues.

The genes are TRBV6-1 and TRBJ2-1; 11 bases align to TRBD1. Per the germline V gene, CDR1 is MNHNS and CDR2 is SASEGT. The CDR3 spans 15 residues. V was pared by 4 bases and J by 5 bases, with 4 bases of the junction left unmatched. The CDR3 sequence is CASSVGQGANNEQFF. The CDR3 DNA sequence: TGTGCCAGCAGTGTCGGACAGGGGGCTAACAATGAGCAGTTCTTC.

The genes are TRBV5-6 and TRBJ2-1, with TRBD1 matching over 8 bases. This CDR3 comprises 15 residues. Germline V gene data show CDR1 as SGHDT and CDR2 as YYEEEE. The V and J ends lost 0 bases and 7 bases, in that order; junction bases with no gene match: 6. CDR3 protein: CASSLDQGALNEQFF. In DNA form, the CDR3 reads TGTGCCAGCAGCTTGGACCAGGGGGCCTTGAATGAGCAGTTCTTC.